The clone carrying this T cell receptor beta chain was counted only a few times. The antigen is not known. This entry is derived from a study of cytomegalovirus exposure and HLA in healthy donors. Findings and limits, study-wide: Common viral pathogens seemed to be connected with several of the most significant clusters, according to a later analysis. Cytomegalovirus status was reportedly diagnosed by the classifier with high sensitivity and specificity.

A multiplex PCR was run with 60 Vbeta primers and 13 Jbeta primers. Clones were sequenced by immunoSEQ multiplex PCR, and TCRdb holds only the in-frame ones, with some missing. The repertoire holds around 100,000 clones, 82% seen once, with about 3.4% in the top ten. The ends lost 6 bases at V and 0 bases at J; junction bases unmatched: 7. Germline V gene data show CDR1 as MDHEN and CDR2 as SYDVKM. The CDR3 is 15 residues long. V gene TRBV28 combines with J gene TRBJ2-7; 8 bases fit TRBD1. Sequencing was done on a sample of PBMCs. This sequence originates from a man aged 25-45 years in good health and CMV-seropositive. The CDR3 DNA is TGTGCCAGCAGCGGGACAGGAAAAAACTCCTACGAGCAGTACTTC. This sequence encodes CASSGTGKNSYEQYF. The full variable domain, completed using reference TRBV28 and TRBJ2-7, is DVKVTQSSRYLVKRTGEKVFLECVQDMDHENMFWYRQDPGLGLRLIYFSYDVKMKEKGDIPEGYSVSREKKERFSLILESASTNQTSMYLCASSGTGKNSYEQYFGPGTRLTVT.